Shown below are 13 T cell receptor beta chains from a single sample sequenced in a study of CD8+CD57+ T cells in acquired aplastic anemia. For sequencing, patients were chosen who had shown expansion of CD8+CD57+ cells by flow cytometry. For CDR3 and TCR beta VDJ profiling, genomic DNA was the template used. TCRdb fed the reads into MiXCR, producing one record per CDR3 protein. The table records 150,000 to 170,000 distinct CDR3 sequences, less than 60% of them present only once. Input material: sorted CD4+, CD8+, or CD8+CD57+ T cells (not recorded which) from PBMCs. These receptors were taken from a human donor with aplastic anemia.

This clonotype has ten or more counts. The rearrangement uses TRBV29-1 and TRBJ2-1, with 9 positions matching TRBD2. V was pared by 7 bases and J by 8 bases, with 18 bases of the junction left unmatched. The CDR3 spans 16 residues. From germline, CDR1 is SQVTM and CDR2 ANQGSEA. The CDR3 spells CSAKGWASGARHEQFF. The CDR3 nucleotides read TGCAGCGCCAAAGGGTGGGCTAGCGGGGCCCGCCATGAGCAGTTCTTC.

The table lists this clonotype with many counts. This chain connects TRBV4-3 to TRBJ2-3, with no clear D. The V end was cut by 1 base, the J end by 2 bases, with 4 bases between. This CDR3 has 13 amino acids. The germline V gene encodes CDR1 LGHNA and CDR2 YSLEER. DNA of the CDR3: TGCGCCAGCAGCCAAGGGTCCACAGATACGCAGTATTTT. Translation: CASSQGSTDTQYF.

The chain employs TRBV4-2 and TRBJ1-1; perhaps TRBD1 as D (5 bases). The CDR3 is made up of 17 amino acids. Between the trimmed V and J ends, which lost 3 bases and 4 bases, there was a span of 21 bases. The V gene's germline CDR1 is LGHNA and CDR2 YNFKEQ. The CDR3 nucleotides are TGTGCCAGCAGCCACCCCGGGGCCGTAGGGATGAGCACTGAAGCTTTCTTT. Its translation is CASSHPGAVGMSTEAFF.

This rearrangement joins TRBV6-4 to TRBJ2-3; 9 positions agree with TRBD2. Germline V gene sequence: CDR1 MRHNA, CDR2 SNTAGT. This CDR3 comprises 17 residues. J was trimmed by 5 bases and V by 0 bases; bases with no gene match: 9. The CDR3 region has the DNA TGTGCCAGCAGTGACTCAGCCACCGGGACTAGCCAAGATACGCAGTATTTT. Translating it yields CASSDSATGTSQDTQYF.

In this sample, this clonotype turned up a few times. This chain links TRBV7-6 with TRBJ2-2; the D is unclear. Trimming removed 0 bases from V and 5 bases from J, with 1 base in between. This CDR3 comprises 12 residues. Germline CDR1 is SGHVS and CDR2 is FNYEAQ. The CDR3 spells CASSLATGELFF. CDR3 coding DNA: TGTGCCAGCAGCTTAGCTACCGGGGAGCTGTTTTTT.

This clonotype turned up a few times. The V gene is TRBV19, the J gene TRBJ2-2, with TRBD2 matching 12 bases. The J segment lost 3 bases and the V segment lost 9 bases, leaving 5 bases of the junction unmatched. The CDR3 contains 15 residues. CDR1 is LNHDA, CDR2 SQIVND, per germline (reference sequence). The CDR3 protein is CASSRTSGDTGELFF. CDR3 nucleotides: TGTGCCAGCAGTCGGACTAGCGGGGACACCGGGGAGCTGTTTTTT.

This clonotype showed up just once. V is TRBV20-1 and J is TRBJ2-1; no clear D gene. Germline V gives CDR1 DFQATT, CDR2 SNEGSKA (reference sequence). Trimming shortened V by 6 bases and J by 6 bases, and 15 bases separated the two germline ends. The CDR3 consists of 13 residues. This chain's CDR3 is CSASSLGSNEQFF. CDR3 nucleotide sequence: TGCAGTGCCAGCAGCTTGGGTAGCAATGAGCAGTTCTTC.

This clonotype showed up just a few times. V usage is TRBV4-2 and J usage is TRBJ2-2; D might be TRBD2 (5 bases). Germline CDR1 is LGHNA and CDR2 is YNFKEQ. V lost 1 base, J lost 1 base, and 10 bases lay in between. The CDR3 is 16 residues long. This CDR3 reads CASSQGLARNTGELFF. Here the CDR3 DNA reads TGTGCCAGCAGCCAAGGGTTAGCGCGGAACACCGGGGAGCTGTTTTTT.

This clonotype has at least ten counts. This chain links TRBV5-1 with TRBJ2-7; D not resolved. The germline gives CDR1 SGHRS, CDR2 YFSETQ. This CDR3 has 14 amino acids. Trimming shortened V by 4 bases and J by 6 bases, and 17 bases separated the two germline ends. The CDR3 reads CASSLGRASSEQYF. Here the CDR3 DNA reads TGCGCCAGCAGCCTCGGACGGGCATCGAGCGAGCAGTACTTC.

This clonotype was detected a few times. The germline gene is not matched at one end of the junction; a read error may be the cause. The chain combines TRBV19 with TRBJ1-3; possible D gene TRBD1, 5 bases. This CDR3 region has 14 residues. In germline, CDR1 is LNHDA, CDR2 SQIVND (reference sequence). The CDR3 reads CASNIGASGNTIYF. CDR3 nucleotide sequence: TGTGCCAGTAATATAGGGGCTTCTGGAAACACCATATATTTT.

Points on this clonotype: It may be a read error: a sequence one base away is much more abundant. V is TRBV11-2 and J is TRBJ2-2; 14 nucleotides line up with TRBD2. Germline V CDR1 and CDR2: SGHAT, FQNNGV. With V trimmed by 5 bases and J by 12 bases, 8 bases remained unmatched. There are 15 residues in the CDR3. The CDR3 here is CASSLGTSGGWKLFF. The DNA of the CDR3 is TGTGCCAGCAGCCTCGGGACTAGCGGGGGCTGGAAGCTGTTTTTT.

The rearrangement joins TRBV29-1 to TRBJ2-7; TRBD1 agrees at 8 bases. CDR1 SQVTM and CDR2 ANQGSEA come from the germline V gene. The CDR3 sequence is 15 residues long. The V gene end was trimmed by 1 base and the J gene end by 3 bases; junction bases not matched to a gene: 8. The CDR3 nucleotides are TGCAGCGTTGAAGGCAGGTCCGGGACAGGCTACGAGCAGTACTTC. Its protein is CSVEGRSGTGYEQYF.

In the case of this clonotype: Since a much larger clone is just one base distant, this may be a read error. This chain uses TRBV7-3 with TRBJ1-1, with D maybe TRBD1 (5 bases). The V gene lost 5 bases and the J gene lost 2 bases, with 12 bases spanning the gap. There are 14 residues in the CDR3. Germline V CDR1 and CDR2: SGHTA, FQGTGA. CDR3: CASSPQGPNTEAFF. In nucleotides, the CDR3 is TGTGCCAGCAGCCCGCAGGGACCCAACACTGAAGCTTTCTTT.